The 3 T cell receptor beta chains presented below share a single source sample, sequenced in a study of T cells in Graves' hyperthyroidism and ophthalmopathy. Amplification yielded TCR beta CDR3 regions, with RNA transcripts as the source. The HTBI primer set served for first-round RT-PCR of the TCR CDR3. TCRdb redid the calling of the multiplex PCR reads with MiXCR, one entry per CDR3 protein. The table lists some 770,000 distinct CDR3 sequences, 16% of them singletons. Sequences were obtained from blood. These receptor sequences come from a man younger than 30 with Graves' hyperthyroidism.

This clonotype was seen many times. The CDR3 region has the DNA TGTGCCAGCAGCCCCGTCCCGGCCTCCTACGAGCAGTACTTC. Its protein product is CASSPVPASYEQYF. The chain carries TRBV28 and TRBJ2-7; D unresolved. This CDR3 region has 14 residues. Germline CDR1 MDHEN, CDR2 SYDVKM. The V gene lost 6 bases and the J gene lost 0 bases, with 12 bases spanning the gap.

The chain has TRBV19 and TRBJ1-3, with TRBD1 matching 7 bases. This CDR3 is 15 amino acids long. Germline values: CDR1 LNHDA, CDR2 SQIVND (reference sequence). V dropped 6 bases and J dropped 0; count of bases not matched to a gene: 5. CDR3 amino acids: CASSLQGSSGNTIYF. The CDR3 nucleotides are TGTGCCAGTAGCCTACAGGGGTCCTCTGGAAACACCATATATTTT.

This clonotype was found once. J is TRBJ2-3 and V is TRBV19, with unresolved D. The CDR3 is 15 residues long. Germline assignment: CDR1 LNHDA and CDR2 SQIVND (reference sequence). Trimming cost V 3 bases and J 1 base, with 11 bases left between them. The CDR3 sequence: CASSISGRGTDTQYF. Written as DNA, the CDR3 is TGTGCCAGTAGTATCTCCGGCCGGGGCACAGATACGCAGTATTTT. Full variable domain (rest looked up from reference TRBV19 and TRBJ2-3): DGGITQSPKYLFRKEGQNVTLSCEQNLNHDAMYWYRQDPGQGLRLIYYSQIVNDFQKGDIAEGYSVSREKKESFPLTVTSAQKNPTAFYLCASSISGRGTDTQYFGPGTRLTVL.